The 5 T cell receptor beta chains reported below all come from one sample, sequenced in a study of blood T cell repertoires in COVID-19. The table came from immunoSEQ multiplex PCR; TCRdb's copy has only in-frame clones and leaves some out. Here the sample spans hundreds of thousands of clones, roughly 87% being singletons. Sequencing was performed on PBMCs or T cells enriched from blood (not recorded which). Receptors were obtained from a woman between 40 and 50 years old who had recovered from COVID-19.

This CDR3 is CASSLAGAGGGTDTQYF. CDR3 in DNA: TGTGCCAGCAGCTTAGCTGGGGCAGGGGGCGGCACAGATACGCAGTATTTT. The J gene is TRBJ2-3, the V gene TRBV11-2, with 8 bases that match TRBD1. Germline trimming cut 1 base from V and 1 base from J; bases unmatched to any gene: 7. CDR1 SGHAT and CDR2 FQNNGV come from the germline V gene. The CDR3 has 17 residues.

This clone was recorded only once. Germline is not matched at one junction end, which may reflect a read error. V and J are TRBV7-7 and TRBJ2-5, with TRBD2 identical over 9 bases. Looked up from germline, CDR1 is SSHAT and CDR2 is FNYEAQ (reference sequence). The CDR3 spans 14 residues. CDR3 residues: CASSLLSGSETQYF. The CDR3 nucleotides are TGTGCTAGCAGCTTACTTAGCGGGAGCGAGACCCAGTACTTC.

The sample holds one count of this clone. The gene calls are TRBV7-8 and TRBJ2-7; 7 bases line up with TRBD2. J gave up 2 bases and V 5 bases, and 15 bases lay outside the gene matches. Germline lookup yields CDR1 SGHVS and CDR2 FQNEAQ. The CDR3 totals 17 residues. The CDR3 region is CASSPPFWRELAYEQYF. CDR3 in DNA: TGTGCCAGCAGCCCCCCCTTTTGGCGGGAGCTCGCCTACGAGCAGTACTTC.

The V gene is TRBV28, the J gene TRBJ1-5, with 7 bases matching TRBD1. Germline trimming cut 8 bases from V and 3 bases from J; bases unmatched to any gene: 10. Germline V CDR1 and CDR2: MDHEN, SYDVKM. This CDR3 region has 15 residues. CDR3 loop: CASGGPGQVNQPQHF. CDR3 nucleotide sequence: TGTGCCAGCGGGGGCCCAGGACAGGTCAATCAGCCCCAGCATTTT.

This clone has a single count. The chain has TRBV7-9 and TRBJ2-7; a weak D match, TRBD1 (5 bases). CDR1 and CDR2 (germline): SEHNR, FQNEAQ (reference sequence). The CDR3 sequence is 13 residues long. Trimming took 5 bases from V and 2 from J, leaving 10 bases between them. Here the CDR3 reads CASSDQGTYEQYF. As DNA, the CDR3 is TGTGCCAGCAGCGACCAGGGCACCTACGAGCAGTACTTC.